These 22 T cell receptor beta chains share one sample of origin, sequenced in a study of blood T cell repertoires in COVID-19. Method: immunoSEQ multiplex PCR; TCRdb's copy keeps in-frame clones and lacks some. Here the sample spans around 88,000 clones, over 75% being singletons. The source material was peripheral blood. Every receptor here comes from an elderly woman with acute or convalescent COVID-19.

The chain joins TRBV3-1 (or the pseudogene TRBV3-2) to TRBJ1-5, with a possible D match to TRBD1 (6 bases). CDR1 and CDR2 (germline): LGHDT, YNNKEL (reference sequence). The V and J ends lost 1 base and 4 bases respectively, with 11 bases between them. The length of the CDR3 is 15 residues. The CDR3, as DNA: TGTGCCAGCAGCCAAGGTCTGGGGGCGAATCAGCCCCAGCATTTT. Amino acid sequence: CASSQGLGANQPQHF.

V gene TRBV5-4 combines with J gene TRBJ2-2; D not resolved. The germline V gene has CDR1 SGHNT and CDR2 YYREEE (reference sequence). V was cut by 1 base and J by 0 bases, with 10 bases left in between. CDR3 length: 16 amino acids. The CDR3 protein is CASSLTGNANTGELFF. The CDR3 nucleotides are TGTGCCAGCAGCTTGACCGGTAACGCGAACACCGGGGAGCTGTTTTTT. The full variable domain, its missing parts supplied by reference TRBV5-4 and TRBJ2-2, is ETGVTQSPTHLIKTRGQQVTLRCSSQSGHNTVSWYQQALGQGPQFIFQYYREEENGRGNFPPRFSGLQFPNYSSELNVNALELDDSALYLCASSLTGNANTGELFFGEGSRLTVL.

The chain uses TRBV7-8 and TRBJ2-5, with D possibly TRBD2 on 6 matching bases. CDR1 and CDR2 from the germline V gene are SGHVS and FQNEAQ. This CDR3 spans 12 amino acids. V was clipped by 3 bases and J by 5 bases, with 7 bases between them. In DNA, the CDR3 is TGTGCCAGCAGCTTTGGAGGGGAGACCCAGTACTTC. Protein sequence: CASSFGGETQYF.

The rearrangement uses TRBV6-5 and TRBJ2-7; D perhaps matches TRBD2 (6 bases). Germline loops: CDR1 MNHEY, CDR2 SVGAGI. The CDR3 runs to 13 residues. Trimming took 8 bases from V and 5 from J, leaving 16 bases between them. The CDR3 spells CASGAVAGNEQYV. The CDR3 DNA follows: TGTGCCAGCGGGGCGGTGGCGGGGAACGAGCAGTACGTC.

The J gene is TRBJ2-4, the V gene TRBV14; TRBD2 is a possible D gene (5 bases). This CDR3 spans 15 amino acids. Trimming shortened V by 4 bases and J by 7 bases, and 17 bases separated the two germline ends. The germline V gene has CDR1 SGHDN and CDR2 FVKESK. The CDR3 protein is CASSPTPGVRNIQYF. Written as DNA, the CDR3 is TGTGCCAGCAGCCCAACTCCCGGGGTACGCAACATTCAGTACTTC.

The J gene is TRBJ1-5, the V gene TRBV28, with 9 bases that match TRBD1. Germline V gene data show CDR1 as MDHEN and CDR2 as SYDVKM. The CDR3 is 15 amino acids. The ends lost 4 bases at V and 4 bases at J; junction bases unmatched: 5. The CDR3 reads CASSSSGTGNQPQHF. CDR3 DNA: TGTGCCAGCAGTTCCTCCGGGACAGGGAATCAGCCCCAGCATTTT.

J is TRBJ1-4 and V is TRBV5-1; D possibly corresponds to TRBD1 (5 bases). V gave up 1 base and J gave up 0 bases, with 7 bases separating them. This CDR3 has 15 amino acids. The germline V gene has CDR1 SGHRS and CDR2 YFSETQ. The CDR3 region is CASSLPTATNEKLFF. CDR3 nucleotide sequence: TGCGCCAGCAGCTTGCCGACAGCAACTAATGAAAAACTGTTTTTT.

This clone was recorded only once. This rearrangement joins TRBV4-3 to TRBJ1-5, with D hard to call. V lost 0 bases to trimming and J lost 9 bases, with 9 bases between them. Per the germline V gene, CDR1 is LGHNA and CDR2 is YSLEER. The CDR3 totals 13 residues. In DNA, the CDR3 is TGCGCCAGCAGCCAAGATCTAACGGGGCCCCAGCATTTT. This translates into CASSQDLTGPQHF.

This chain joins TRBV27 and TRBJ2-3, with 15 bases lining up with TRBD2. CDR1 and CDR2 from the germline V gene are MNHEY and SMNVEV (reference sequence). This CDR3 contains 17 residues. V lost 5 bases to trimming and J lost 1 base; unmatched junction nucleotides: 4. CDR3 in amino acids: CASSQRTSGGGTDTQYF. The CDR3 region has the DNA TGTGCCAGCAGTCAACGGACTAGCGGGGGGGGCACAGATACGCAGTATTTT.

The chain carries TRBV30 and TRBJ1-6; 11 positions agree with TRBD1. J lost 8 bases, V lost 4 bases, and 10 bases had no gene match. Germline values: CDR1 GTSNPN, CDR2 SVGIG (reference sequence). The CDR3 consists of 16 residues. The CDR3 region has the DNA TGTGCCTGGACAAGAGACGGGACAGGGGGTCATTCACCCCTCCACTTT. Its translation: CAWTRDGTGGHSPLHF.

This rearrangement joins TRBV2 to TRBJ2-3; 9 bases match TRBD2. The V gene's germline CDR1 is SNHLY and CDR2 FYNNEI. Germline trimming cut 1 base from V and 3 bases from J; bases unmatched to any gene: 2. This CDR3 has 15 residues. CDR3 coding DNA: TGTGCCAGCAGTGAAGGGGCGGGGGGGACAGATACGCAGTATTTT. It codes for CASSEGAGGTDTQYF.

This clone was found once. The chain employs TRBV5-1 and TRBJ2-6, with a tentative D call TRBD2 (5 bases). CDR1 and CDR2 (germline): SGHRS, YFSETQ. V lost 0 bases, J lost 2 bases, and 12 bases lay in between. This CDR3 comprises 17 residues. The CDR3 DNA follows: TGCGCCAGCAGCTTGGAATGGGGAGTCACTGGGGCCAACGTCCTGACTTTC. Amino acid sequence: CASSLEWGVTGANVLTF. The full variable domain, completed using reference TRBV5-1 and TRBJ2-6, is KAGVTQTPRYLIKTRGQQVTLSCSPISGHRSVSWYQQTPGQGLQFLFEYFSETQRNKGNFPGRFSGRQFSNSRSEMNVSTLELGDSALYLCASSLEWGVTGANVLTFGAGSRLTVL.

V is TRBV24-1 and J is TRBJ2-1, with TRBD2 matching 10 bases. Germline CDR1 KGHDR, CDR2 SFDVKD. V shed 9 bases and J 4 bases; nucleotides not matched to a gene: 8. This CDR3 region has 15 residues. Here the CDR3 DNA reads TGTGCCACCTCCCCTAGCGGGGGCGTTTACAATGAGCAGTTCTTC. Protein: CATSPSGGVYNEQFF.

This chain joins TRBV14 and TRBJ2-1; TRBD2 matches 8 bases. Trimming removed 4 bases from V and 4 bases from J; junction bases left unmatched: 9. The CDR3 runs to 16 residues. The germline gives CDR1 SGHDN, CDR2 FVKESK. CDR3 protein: CASSPLGVAGYNEQFF. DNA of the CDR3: TGTGCCAGCAGCCCCCTGGGTGTAGCGGGGTACAATGAGCAGTTCTTC.

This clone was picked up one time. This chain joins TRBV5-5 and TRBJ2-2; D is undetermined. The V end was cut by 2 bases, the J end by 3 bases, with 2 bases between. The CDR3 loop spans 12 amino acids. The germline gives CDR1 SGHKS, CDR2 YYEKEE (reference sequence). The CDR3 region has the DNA TGTGCCAGCAGCTTCTACACCGGGGAGCTGTTTTTT. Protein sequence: CASSFYTGELFF.

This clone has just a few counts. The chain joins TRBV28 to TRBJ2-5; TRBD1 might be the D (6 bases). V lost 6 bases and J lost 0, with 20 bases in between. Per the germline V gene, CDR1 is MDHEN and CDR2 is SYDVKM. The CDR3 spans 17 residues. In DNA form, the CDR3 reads TGTGCCAGCAGGCCACCCCAAGGGGACAACAACCAAGAGACCCAGTACTTC. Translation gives CASRPPQGDNNQETQYF.

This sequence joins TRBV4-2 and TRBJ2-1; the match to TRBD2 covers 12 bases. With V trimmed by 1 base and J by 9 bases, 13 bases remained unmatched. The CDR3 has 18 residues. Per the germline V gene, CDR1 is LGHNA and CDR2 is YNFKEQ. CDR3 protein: CASSQGTSGAAGVGEQFF. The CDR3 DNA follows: TGTGCCAGCAGCCAAGGGACTAGCGGGGCGGCCGGGGTCGGTGAGCAGTTCTTC.

The CDR3 sequence: CASILQEGGELFF. The CDR3 bases are TGTGCCAGCATCCTACAGGAAGGCGGGGAGCTGTTTTTT. The V call is TRBV6-6, the J call TRBJ2-2; D perhaps matches TRBD1 (5 bases). The CDR3 contains 13 residues. CDR1 and CDR2 (germline): MNHNY, SVGAGI (reference sequence). V shed 7 bases and J shed 7 bases, with 13 bases lying between them.

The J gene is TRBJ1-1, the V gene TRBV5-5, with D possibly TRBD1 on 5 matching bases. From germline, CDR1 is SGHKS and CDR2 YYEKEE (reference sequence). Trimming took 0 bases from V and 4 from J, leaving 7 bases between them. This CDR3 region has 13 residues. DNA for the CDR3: TGTGCCAGCAGCTTGGTCAGGGTCACTGAAGCTTTCTTT. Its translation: CASSLVRVTEAFF.

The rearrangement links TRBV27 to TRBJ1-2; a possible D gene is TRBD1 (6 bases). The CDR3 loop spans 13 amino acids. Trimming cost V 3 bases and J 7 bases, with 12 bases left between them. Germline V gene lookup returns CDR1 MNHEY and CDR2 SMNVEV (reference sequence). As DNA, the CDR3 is TGTGCCAGCAGTTTGAGTGGGGGCTCTGGCTACACCTTC. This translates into CASSLSGGSGYTF.

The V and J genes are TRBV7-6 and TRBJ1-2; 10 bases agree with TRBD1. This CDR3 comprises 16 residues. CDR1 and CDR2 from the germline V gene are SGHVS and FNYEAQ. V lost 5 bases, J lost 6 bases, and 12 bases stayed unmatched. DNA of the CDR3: TGTGCCAGCAGCCCCGGGACAGGGGTTCTGGGGGATGGCTACACCTTC. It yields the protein CASSPGTGVLGDGYTF.

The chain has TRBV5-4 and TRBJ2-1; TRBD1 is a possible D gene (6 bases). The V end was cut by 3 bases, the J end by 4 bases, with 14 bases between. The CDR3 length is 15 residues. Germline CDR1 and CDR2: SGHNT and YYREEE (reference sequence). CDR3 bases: TGTGCCAGCAGCTCTTTGACAGGCTCGTACAATGAGCAGTTCTTC. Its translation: CASSSLTGSYNEQFF.